These 23 T cell receptor beta chains came from one sample sequenced in a study of blood T cell repertoires in COVID-19. TCRdb's table, derived via immunoSEQ multiplex PCR, lists solely in-frame clones and lacks some. The repertoire has over 250,000 clones, 86% of them found once; the top ten carry around 10%. Sequences were obtained from peripheral blood. The receptors stem from a man between 40 and 49 years old who had recovered from COVID-19.

For the CDR3, the DNA is TGCGCCAGCAGCCAAGATTTGGGACAGGGCCTTAACTATGGCTACACCTTC. Translating it yields CASSQDLGQGLNYGYTF. This chain uses TRBV4-3 with TRBJ1-2; 9 bases map to TRBD1. The CDR3 totals 17 residues. Germline V gene sequence: CDR1 LGHNA, CDR2 YSLEER. V was pared by 0 bases and J by 1 base, with 6 bases of the junction left unmatched.

This chain joins TRBV5-8 and TRBJ2-5, with 7 bases aligning to TRBD2. The junction had 12 bases not matched to a gene; V was cut back by 2 bases and J by 5 bases. The CDR3 covers 16 residues. CDR1 and CDR2 (germline): SGHTS, YDEGEE. DNA for the CDR3: TGTGCCAGCAGCTTACTTTCTAGCCCGGGGGGTGAGACCCAGTACTTC. It codes for CASSLLSSPGGETQYF.

This chain uses TRBV6-2 or TRBV6-3 with TRBJ1-5; tentative D call: TRBD1 (6 bases). CDR3 length: 14 amino acids. Per the germline V gene, CDR1 is MNHEY and CDR2 is SVGEGT. V lost 5 bases, J lost 4 bases, and 12 bases lay in between. Written as DNA, the CDR3 is TGTGCCAGCAGTACTACAGGGTGGAATCAGCCCCAGCATTTT. Amino acids: CASSTTGWNQPQHF.

This clone was detected only a few times. The chain joins TRBV27 to TRBJ1-4; perhaps TRBD1 as D (6 bases). V lost 6 bases and J lost 7, with 12 bases in between. CDR3 length: 13 residues. CDR1 and CDR2 from the germline V gene are MNHEY and SMNVEV (reference sequence). CDR3 nucleotides: TGTGCCAGCAGCCGGACAGTTAGTGAAAAACTGTTTTTT. Its translation: CASSRTVSEKLFF.

This rearrangement joins TRBV9 to TRBJ2-2, with 9 bases matching TRBD1. V was pared by 4 bases and J by 4 bases, with 8 bases of the junction left unmatched. Germline loops: CDR1 SGDLS, CDR2 YYNGEE. This CDR3 spans 16 amino acids. The CDR3 here is CASSRRGQGFTGELFF. In nucleotides, the CDR3 is TGTGCCAGCAGCCGCCGGGGACAGGGCTTCACCGGGGAGCTGTTTTTT.

CDR3 loop: CASSLDGGLHYGYTF. The DNA of the CDR3 is TGTGCCAGCAGCTTAGACGGGGGGCTGCACTATGGCTACACCTTC. V and J are TRBV7-9 and TRBJ1-2, with a possible D match to TRBD1 (6 bases). The V gene's germline CDR1 is SEHNR and CDR2 FQNEAQ (reference sequence). The CDR3 totals 15 residues. V gave up 1 base and J gave up 3 bases, with 12 bases separating them.

The CDR3 nucleotides read TGTGCCAGCAGTCACACTCGGAGCAACACTGAAGCTTTCTTT. This translates into CASSHTRSNTEAFF. The chain is built from TRBV6-5 and TRBJ1-1; the D is unclear. Germline loops: CDR1 MNHEY, CDR2 SVGAGI. The CDR3 length is 14 residues. V was clipped by 5 bases and J by 2 bases, with 12 bases between them.

The chain employs TRBV5-1 and TRBJ2-3, with D maybe TRBD1 (6 bases). With 4 bases removed from V and 4 bases from J, the gap between germline ends came to 7 bases. This CDR3 spans 12 amino acids. Germline V gene data show CDR1 as SGHRS and CDR2 as YFSETQ. The CDR3 DNA sequence: TGCGCCAGCAGCGACAGGTCAGATACGCAGTATTTT. Amino acid sequence: CASSDRSDTQYF.

This chain joins TRBV14 and TRBJ2-7; maybe TRBD2 (5 bases). The CDR3 contains 13 residues. The germline V gene has CDR1 SGHDN and CDR2 FVKESK. V lost 5 bases and J 3 bases, leaving 11 bases between the germline ends. CDR3 DNA sequence: TGTGCCAGCAGCAAAAACGGACTCTACGAGCAGTACTTC. The encoded protein is CASSKNGLYEQYF.

The DNA for the CDR3 is TGTGCCAGCAGCGAATCTAGCGGGGGTAGCACAGATACGCAGTATTTT. It specifies CASSESSGGSTDTQYF. This chain connects TRBV6-6 to TRBJ2-3, with 10 bases fitting TRBD2. The CDR3 runs to 16 residues. The V gene end was trimmed by 6 bases and the J gene end by 0 bases; junction bases not matched to a gene: 6. The germline V gene encodes CDR1 MNHNY and CDR2 SVGAGI (reference sequence).

V and J are TRBV29-1 and TRBJ2-3; D unresolved. Deletions cut 0 bases from V and 7 bases from J, with 5 bases between. The CDR3 spans 11 residues. Looked up from germline, CDR1 is SQVTM and CDR2 is ANQGSEA. The CDR3 bases are TGCAGCGTTGAAGAAGCTCATACGCAGTATTTT. Protein product: CSVEEAHTQYF.

The rearrangement links TRBV7-2 to TRBJ1-1; tentative D call: TRBD1 (5 bases). Trimming took off 3 bases at V and 4 bases at J, with 18 bases between the two ends. Germline CDR1 reads SGHTA; CDR2 reads FQGNSA. This CDR3 region has 16 residues. CDR3 sequence: CASSFLGGRAATEAFF. The CDR3 bases are TGTGCCAGCAGCTTCCTCGGGGGAAGGGCGGCCACTGAAGCTTTCTTT.

The V call is TRBV7-6, the J call TRBJ2-1; D might be TRBD2 (5 bases). From germline, CDR1 is SGHVS and CDR2 FNYEAQ. The CDR3 is 14 amino acids. Trimming pared 5 bases from V and 2 bases from J, leaving 10 bases between. This CDR3 reads CASSRSGAYNEQFF. The CDR3 DNA follows: TGTGCCAGCAGCCGGAGCGGTGCCTACAATGAGCAGTTCTTC. The whole variable domain, remainder taken from reference TRBV7-6 and TRBJ2-1, is GAGVSQSPRYKVTKRGQDVALRCDPISGHVSLYWYRQALGQGPEFLTYFNYEAQQDKSGLPNDRFSAERPEGSISTLTIQRTEQRDSAMYRCASSRSGAYNEQFFGPGTRLTVL.

The chain recombines TRBV9 with TRBJ2-3, with 8 bases fitting TRBD2. Germline loops: CDR1 SGDLS, CDR2 YYNGEE. The CDR3 totals 16 residues. V shed 0 bases, J shed 3 bases, and the junction held 6 bases outside the gene matches. CDR3 in DNA: TGTGCCAGCAGCGTAGCGAGGACTAGCATAACAGATACGCAGTATTTT. Amino acids: CASSVARTSITDTQYF.

The gene calls are TRBV27 and TRBJ2-2, with 13 bases fitting TRBD2. The CDR3 runs 16 residues. The J segment lost 7 bases and the V segment lost 6 bases, leaving 8 bases of the junction unmatched. CDR1 and CDR2 from the germline V gene are MNHEY and SMNVEV (reference sequence). The CDR3 DNA follows: TGTGCCAGCAGCCTCGGACTAGCGGGGGCCAGCGGGGAGCTGTTTTTT. Residues: CASSLGLAGASGELFF.

This chain joins TRBV7-9 and TRBJ2-7; D not resolved. Trimming took 4 bases from V and 2 from J, leaving 12 bases between them. The CDR3 runs to 14 residues. CDR1 is SEHNR, CDR2 FQNEAQ, per germline (reference sequence). CDR3 amino acids: CASSSQLTAYEQYF. CDR3 DNA sequence: TGTGCCAGCAGCTCTCAACTAACGGCCTACGAGCAGTACTTC.

The V call is TRBV10-1, the J call TRBJ2-5, with 9 bases matching TRBD2. CDR1 WNHNN and CDR2 SYGVQD come from the germline V gene (reference sequence). V shed 3 bases and J 5 bases; nucleotides not matched to a gene: 7. The CDR3 contains 15 residues. CDR3 residues: CASSDMRGGAETQYF. For the CDR3, the DNA is TGCGCCAGCAGTGATATGCGGGGGGGCGCTGAGACCCAGTACTTC.

V usage is TRBV15 and J usage is TRBJ2-7, with TRBD2 matching over 8 bases. The CDR3 runs 14 residues. J gave up 3 bases and V 8 bases, and 9 bases lay outside the gene matches. Germline CDR1 LNHNV, CDR2 YYDKDF (reference sequence). CDR3 DNA sequence: TGTGCCACCGGCCCTCAGCGGGGGAACTACGAGCAGTACTTC. This codes for CATGPQRGNYEQYF.

CDR3 region: CASSPPGTGDNTEAFF. The CDR3 region has the DNA TGTGCCAGCAGCCCCCCCGGGACAGGGGATAACACTGAAGCTTTCTTT. V gene TRBV7-8 combines with J gene TRBJ1-1; 10 nucleotides line up with TRBD1. V lost 5 bases, J lost 2 bases, and 8 bases stayed unmatched. Germline V gene sequence: CDR1 SGHVS, CDR2 FQNEAQ. The CDR3 has 16 amino acids.

CDR3 loop: CASSLDGRGISAYF. In DNA, the CDR3 is TGCGCCAGCAGCTTGGACGGCAGGGGGATATCGGCGTACTTC. This sequence joins TRBV5-1 and TRBJ2-7, with 7 bases identical to TRBD1. The CDR3 is made up of 14 amino acids. V dropped 0 bases and J dropped 12; count of bases not matched to a gene: 12. Germline V gives CDR1 SGHRS, CDR2 YFSETQ.

The sample holds one count of this clone. This chain uses TRBV6-2 or TRBV6-3 with TRBJ1-5; 7 nucleotides line up with TRBD1. The CDR3 length is 14 residues. CDR1 and CDR2 from the germline V gene are MNHEY and SVGEGT. Unmatched junction bases numbered 2, after V lost 0 bases and J lost 6 bases. The CDR3 DNA reads as TGTGCCAGCAGTTACTCGACAGGGTCTCAGCCCCAGCATTTT. It encodes CASSYSTGSQPQHF.

V gene TRBV5-6 combines with J gene TRBJ2-2, with 11 bases fitting TRBD1. The V gene end was trimmed by 4 bases and the J gene end by 4 bases; junction bases not matched to a gene: 6. The CDR3 runs 16 residues. CDR1 is SGHDT and CDR2 is YYEEEE in the germline V gene. CDR3 sequence reads: CASSGSGTGGTGELFF. In DNA, the CDR3 is TGTGCCAGCAGCGGGAGCGGGACAGGGGGCACCGGGGAGCTGTTTTTT. Full variable domain (remainder filled in from reference TRBV5-6 and TRBJ2-2): DAGVTQSPTHLIKTRGQQVTLRCSPKSGHDTVSWYQQALGQGPQFIFQYYEEEERQRGNFPDRFSGHQFPNYSSELNVNALLLGDSALYLCASSGSGTGGTGELFFGEGSRLTVL.

This clone was observed once. The chain recombines TRBV7-2 with TRBJ1-2; D is perhaps TRBD1 (5 bases). Trimming took 1 base from V and 2 from J, leaving 14 bases between them. This CDR3 contains 16 residues. Germline V gives CDR1 SGHTA, CDR2 FQGNSA. The CDR3 DNA sequence: TGTGCCAGCAGCTTAGTGATTGGCAGGGTGAACTATGGCTACACCTTC. Residues: CASSLVIGRVNYGYTF.